This TCR beta chain stems from a study of blood T cell repertoires in COVID-19. Background on the study: Collection of acute and convalescent COVID-19 samples took place in the United States, Italy and Spain. T cells, B-cell-depleted T cells, or PBMCs provided the cDNA or gDNA that served as material.

In the study's own analysis: Scientists estimated how many nucleated cells there were by amplifying reference gene primers. The assay was immunoSEQ multiplex PCR, and TCRdb's table has in-frame clones only and misses some. V, J and clone size reflect that table, while D and trimming were determined from the DNA. The sample yields around 200,000 clones, 85% to 90% seen once. The CDR3 contains 15 residues. After removal of 5 bases from V and 7 bases from J, the junction contained 10 bases not matched to a gene. Germline V gene sequence: CDR1 KGHDR, CDR2 SFDVKD. This clonotype originated in a man between 65 and 85 years old with active or convalescent COVID-19. Source material: peripheral blood. The chain links TRBV24-1 to TRBJ2-1; the match to TRBD2 covers 7 bases. This chain's CDR3 is CATSGGRAVKNEQFF. CDR3 in DNA: TGTGCCACCAGTGGTGGGAGGGCCGTCAAGAATGAGCAGTTCTTC.